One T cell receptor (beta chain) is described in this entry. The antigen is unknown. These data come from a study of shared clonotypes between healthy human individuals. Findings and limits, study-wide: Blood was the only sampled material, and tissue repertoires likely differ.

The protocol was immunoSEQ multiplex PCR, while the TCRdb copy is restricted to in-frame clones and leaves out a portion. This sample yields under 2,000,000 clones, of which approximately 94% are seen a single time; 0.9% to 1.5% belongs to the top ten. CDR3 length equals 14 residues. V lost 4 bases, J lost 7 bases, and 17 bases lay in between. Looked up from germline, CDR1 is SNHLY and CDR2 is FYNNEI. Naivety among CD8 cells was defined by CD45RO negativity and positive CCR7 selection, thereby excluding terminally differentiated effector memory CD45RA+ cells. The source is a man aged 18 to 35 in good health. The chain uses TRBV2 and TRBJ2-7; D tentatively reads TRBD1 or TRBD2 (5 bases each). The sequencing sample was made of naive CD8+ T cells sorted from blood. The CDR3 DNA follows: TGTGCCAGCAGTGTAGGGCCAGGGAGACGGGAGCAGTACTTC. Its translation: CASSVGPGRREQYF.